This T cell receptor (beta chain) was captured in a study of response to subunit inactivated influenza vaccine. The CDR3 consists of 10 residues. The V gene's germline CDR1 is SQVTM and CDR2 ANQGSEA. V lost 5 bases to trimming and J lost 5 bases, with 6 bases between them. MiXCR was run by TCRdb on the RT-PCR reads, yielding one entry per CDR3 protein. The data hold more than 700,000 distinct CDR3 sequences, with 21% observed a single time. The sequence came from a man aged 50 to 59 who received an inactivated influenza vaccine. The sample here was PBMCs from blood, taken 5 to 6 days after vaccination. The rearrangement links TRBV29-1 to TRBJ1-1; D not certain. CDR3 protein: CSVQGTEAFF. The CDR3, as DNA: TGCAGCGTTCAAGGTACTGAAGCTTTCTTT.